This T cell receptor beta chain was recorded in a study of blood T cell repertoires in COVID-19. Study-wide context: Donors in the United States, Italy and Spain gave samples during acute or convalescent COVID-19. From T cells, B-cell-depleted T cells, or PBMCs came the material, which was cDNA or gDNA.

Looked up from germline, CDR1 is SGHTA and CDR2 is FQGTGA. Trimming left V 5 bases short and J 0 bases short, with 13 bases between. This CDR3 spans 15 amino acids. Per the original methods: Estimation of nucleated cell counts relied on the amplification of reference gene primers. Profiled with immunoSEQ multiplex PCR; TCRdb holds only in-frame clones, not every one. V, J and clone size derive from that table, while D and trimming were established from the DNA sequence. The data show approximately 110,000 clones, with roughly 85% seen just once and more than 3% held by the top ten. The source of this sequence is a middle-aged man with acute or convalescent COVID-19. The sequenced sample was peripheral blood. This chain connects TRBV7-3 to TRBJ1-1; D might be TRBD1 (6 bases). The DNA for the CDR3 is TGTGCCAGCAGCCAGACAGGAGTCATGAACACTGAAGCTTTCTTT. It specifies CASSQTGVMNTEAFF.